Listed below are T cell receptor beta chains from one sample, sequenced in a study of CD8+ T cells in alopecia areata. Measured with immunoSEQ multiplex PCR; TCRdb has only the in-frame clones, and not every one. The sample contains more than 110,000 clones, less than 70% of which appear only once. Sequenced material: CD8+ T cells sorted from blood, taken at week 4, from a patient treated with tofacitinib. These receptor sequences come from a human donor with alopecia areata. Both conserved end residues are part of each CDR3. Fields, in order: clone size, V gene, CDR3 protein. Clone size appears in some rows only: once, few, many, or a class for an expanded clone.

>once|TRBV2
CASATGTGGAETQYF
>.|TRBV5-6
CASSLAEESYYEQYF
>few|TRBV6-5
CASSSDLGYGYTF
>.|TRBV30
CAWSGQEVKDTQYF
>few|TRBV29-1
CSVEEGQGAYGYTF
>.|TRBV30
CAWSVQWDQPQHF
>.|TRBV4-1
CASSQVSGGAEETQYF
>.|TRBV4-3
CASSTAVTYEQYF
>.|TRBV13
CASSSPLGVGTEAFF
>few|TRBV2
CASSRFKGQENNQPQHF
>once|TRBV27
CASSPWDRVGMDIQYF
>.|TRBV6-1
CASSVVQGGAYGYTF
>.|TRBV29-1
CSVEDDRPLSGNTIYF
>few|TRBV27
CATKPGAGPLHF
>.|TRBV6-6
CASSYVAGARETQYF
>.|TRBV10-3
CAISEPGDTQYF
>.|TRBV5-6
CASSLEPGELFF
>.|TRBV2
CASSESEDRESSYYEQYF